What follows is one T cell receptor (beta chain) and its context. Sequenced by immunoSEQ multiplex PCR; TCRdb stores in-frame clones only, minus some. The sample contains about 430,000 clones, 70% to 90% of which appear only once. Trimming took 0 bases from V and 6 from J; bases not matched to a gene: 5. The CDR3 runs 16 residues. Germline assignment: CDR1 MNHEY and CDR2 SVGEGT. The sample belongs to a study of blood T cell repertoires in COVID-19. The sequenced material came from PBMCs or T cells enriched from blood (not recorded which). The receptor's source is a woman under 30 who had been exposed to COVID-19. V and J are TRBV6-2 or TRBV6-3 and TRBJ1-1; the match to TRBD1 covers 12 bases. In DNA, the CDR3 is TGTGCCAGCAGTTACTCGCCGGGACAGGGGGCCCCTGAAGCTTTCTTT. Its protein is CASSYSPGQGAPEAFF.